The 22 T cell receptor beta chains presented below share a single source sample, sequenced in a study of T-cell reconstitution after alpha-beta-depleted transplantation in children. Researchers prepared the TCRbeta library using unique molecular identifiers, the study reports. TCRdb passed the PCR reads through MiXCR, listing each CDR3 protein once. The table includes about 610,000 distinct CDR3 sequences, roughly a tenth detected once. This specimen was PBMCs from the stem cell graft donor, taken from the stem cell graft. The receptors originated from a human donor who donated a stem cell graft to a child with acute myeloid leukemia.

This clonotype has just a few counts. This sequence joins TRBV27 and TRBJ2-1; D is ambiguous. The CDR3 consists of 13 residues. V was cut by 1 base and J by 7 bases, with 8 bases left in between. Germline V gene data show CDR1 as MNHEY and CDR2 as SMNVEV (reference sequence). In DNA form, the CDR3 reads TGTGCCAGCAGTTTATATAAGAATAATGAGCAGTTCTTC. This sequence encodes CASSLYKNNEQFF.

The rearrangement uses TRBV5-1 and TRBJ1-5; the D is unclear. CDR3 length: 14 amino acids. V was trimmed by 1 base and J by 4 bases, leaving 9 bases between them. The V gene's germline CDR1 is SGHRS and CDR2 YFSETQ. The CDR3 is CASSLSSANQPQHF. The CDR3 DNA follows: TGCGCCAGCAGCTTGTCGTCAGCAAATCAGCCCCAGCATTTT.

The chain recombines TRBV15 with TRBJ2-1, with 14 positions matching TRBD2. This CDR3 has 19 residues. Per the germline V gene, CDR1 is LNHNV and CDR2 is YYDKDF (reference sequence). The ends lost 3 bases at V and 1 base at J; junction bases unmatched: 8. The CDR3 reads CATSREGLAGVWSYNEQFF. For the CDR3, the DNA is TGTGCCACCAGCAGGGAGGGACTAGCGGGAGTTTGGTCCTACAATGAGCAGTTCTTC.

A word on this clonotype: An end of the junction differs from the germline gene, which may be a read error. The chain joins TRBV20-1 to TRBJ2-5, with D unresolved. This CDR3 spans 10 amino acids. The germline CDR1 and CDR2 sequences are DFQATT and SNEGSKA (reference sequence). The CDR3 coding sequence is TGCAGTGCCAGAGTCGGGACCCAGTACTTC. It is translated as CSARVGTQYF.

At least ten counts were recorded for this clonotype. The rearrangement links TRBV11-2 to TRBJ2-7; 9 bases are shared with TRBD1. This CDR3 is 14 amino acids long. The germline gives CDR1 SGHAT, CDR2 FQNNGV. Germline trimming cut 5 bases from V and 3 bases from J; bases unmatched to any gene: 5. The CDR3 bases are TGTGCCAGCAGCATATCGACAGGGGGCTACGAGCAGTACTTC. Encoded protein: CASSISTGGYEQYF. The whole variable domain, filled in from reference TRBV11-2 and TRBJ2-7, reads EAGVAQSPRYKIIEKRQSVAFWCNPISGHATLYWYQQILGQGPKLLIQFQNNGVVDDSQLPKDRFSAERLKGVDSTLKIQPAKLEDSAVYLCASSISTGGYEQYFGPGTRLTVT.

The table lists this clonotype with a few counts. The rearrangement joins TRBV15 to TRBJ1-2; D is unclear. The CDR3 is 13 residues long. V lost 0 bases, J lost 2 bases, and 4 bases lay in between. From germline, CDR1 is LNHNV and CDR2 YYDKDF (reference sequence). CDR3 sequence: CATSRELNYGYTF. CDR3 bases: TGTGCCACCAGCAGAGAACTAAACTATGGCTACACCTTC. Combining the CDR3 with reference TRBV15 and TRBJ1-2 gives the whole variable domain DAMVIQNPRYQVTQFGKPVTLSCSQTLNHNVMYWYQQKSSQAPKLLFHYYDKDFNNEADTPDNFQSRRPNTSFCFLDIRSPGLGDTAMYLCATSRELNYGYTFGSGTRLTVV.

This clonotype showed up many times. The V and J genes are TRBV6-5 and TRBJ2-6, with D unresolved. Looked up from germline, CDR1 is MNHEY and CDR2 is SVGAGI. The V and J ends lost 6 bases and 0 bases respectively, with 3 bases between them. The CDR3 has 13 amino acids. The CDR3 here is CASRSSGANVLTF. Written as DNA, the CDR3 is TGTGCCAGCAGGAGCTCTGGGGCCAACGTCCTGACTTTC.

This chain uses TRBV5-1 with TRBJ2-7; 9 bases are a match to TRBD2. Germline trimming cut 4 bases from V and 2 bases from J; bases unmatched to any gene: 19. This CDR3 has 19 residues. Looked up from germline, CDR1 is SGHRS and CDR2 is YFSETQ. CDR3 sequence reads: CASSHISAGRASGAYEQYF. The CDR3 DNA is TGCGCCAGCAGCCACATTAGTGCGGGGAGAGCTAGCGGGGCCTACGAGCAGTACTTC.

Worth noting for this clonotype: One junction end does not reproduce the germline sequence, and a read error may be involved. The chain carries TRBV7-7 and TRBJ2-1, with D possibly TRBD2 on 5 matching bases. Germline assignment: CDR1 SSHAT and CDR2 FNYEAQ (reference sequence). This CDR3 has 14 residues. DNA for the CDR3: TGTGCTAGCAGCTTGGAGACCACTAGCAATGAGCAGTTCTTC. Its translation: CASSLETTSNEQFF.

Points on this clonotype: One base away lies a much larger clone, so this may be a sequencing read error. The chain employs TRBV12-3 or TRBV12-4 and TRBJ2-7; maybe TRBD1 (6 bases). CDR3 length: 14 amino acids. The CDR3 here is CASSSPDRSFEQYF. CDR3 DNA sequence: TGTGCCAGCAGTTCCCCAGACAGGTCCTTCGAGCAGTACTTC.

This clonotype was seen ten or more times. This rearrangement joins TRBV28 to TRBJ2-5; D may match TRBD1 or TRBD2 (7 bases each). The CDR3 has 14 amino acids. In germline, CDR1 is MDHEN, CDR2 SYDVKM. V lost 1 base and J lost 5, with 11 bases in between. The CDR3 DNA is TGTGCCAGCAGTTTATTCCAGGGGGGGGAGACCCAGTACTTC. It is translated as CASSLFQGGETQYF.

This clonotype has just a few counts. The gene calls are TRBV7-2 and TRBJ2-7, with 13 bases identical to TRBD2. This CDR3 has 14 residues. Trimming at V came to 6 bases and at J to 12 bases, leaving 11 bases not matched to a gene. Germline loops: CDR1 SGHTA, CDR2 FQGNSA. DNA of the CDR3: TGTGCCAGCAGAGATGGACTAGCGGGAGTGGGCCCGTACTTC. Its translation: CASRDGLAGVGPYF.

This clonotype was seen more than once but under ten times. The genes are TRBV20-1 and TRBJ2-3; weak D call: TRBD1 (6 bases). Per germline, CDR1 DFQATT and CDR2 SNEGSKA (reference sequence). Trimming pared 0 bases from V and 6 bases from J, leaving 7 bases between. CDR3 length: 12 residues. The CDR3 spells CSARERGDTQYF. The CDR3 DNA follows: TGCAGTGCTAGAGAGAGGGGGGATACGCAGTATTTT.

V is TRBV3-1 and J is TRBJ1-6; 7 bases are a match to TRBD1. The V gene end was trimmed by 1 base and the J gene end by 6 bases; junction bases not matched to a gene: 3. The CDR3 runs to 15 residues. Per the germline V gene, CDR1 is LGHDT and CDR2 is YNNKEL (reference sequence). The CDR3 reads CASSQGNRGNSPLHF. The CDR3 region has the DNA TGTGCCAGCAGCCAAGGGAACAGGGGTAATTCACCCCTCCACTTT.

Written as DNA, the CDR3 is TGTGCCAGCAGCTTAGGGAGGACAGGGGGCGAGCAGTACTTC. It specifies CASSLGRTGGEQYF. The rearrangement joins TRBV7-9 to TRBJ2-7, with 10 bases lining up with TRBD1. CDR3 length: 14 amino acids. J was trimmed by 6 bases and V by 1 base; bases with no gene match: 3. The V gene's germline CDR1 is SEHNR and CDR2 FQNEAQ (reference sequence).

This clonotype has more than one count but fewer than ten. J is TRBJ2-7 and V is TRBV12-3 or TRBV12-4; D is uncertain. This CDR3 contains 15 residues. V was cut by 2 bases and J by 7 bases, with 18 bases left in between. CDR3 coding DNA: TGTGCCAGCAGTTTAAGTGCGGCAGGCTCGGGTGAGCAGTACTTC. As protein: CASSLSAAGSGEQYF.

This clonotype was seen ten or more times. CDR3 in DNA: TGCAGTGCTAGAGTATCACTGGCTATCCAGTACAATGAGCAGTTCTTC. This translates into CSARVSLAIQYNEQFF. V gene TRBV20-1 combines with J gene TRBJ2-1; unclear D gene. V lost 1 base and J 4 bases, leaving 17 bases between the germline ends. The CDR3 extends over 16 amino acids. Germline V gives CDR1 DFQATT, CDR2 SNEGSKA (reference sequence).

This chain links TRBV5-5 with TRBJ2-1, with 15 positions matching TRBD2. This CDR3 contains 18 residues. The J segment lost 4 bases and the V segment lost 0 bases, leaving 5 bases of the junction unmatched. The germline CDR1 and CDR2 sequences are SGHKS and YYEKEE (reference sequence). This CDR3 is CASSLEGLAGGPYNEQFF. The CDR3 DNA is TGTGCCAGCAGCTTGGAGGGACTAGCGGGAGGTCCTTACAATGAGCAGTTCTTC.

This clonotype was seen ten or more times. V and J are TRBV29-1 and TRBJ2-3; D ambiguous. This CDR3 contains 11 residues. Trimming took 3 bases from V and 2 from J, leaving 3 bases between them. The germline V gene has CDR1 SQVTM and CDR2 ANQGSEA. The CDR3 region has the DNA TGCAGCGTTGACCACACAGATACGCAGTATTTT. It encodes CSVDHTDTQYF.

The V gene is TRBV7-8, the J gene TRBJ1-3, with D maybe TRBD1 (5 bases). Trimming left V 1 base short and J 4 bases short, with 8 bases between. Looked up from germline, CDR1 is SGHVS and CDR2 is FQNEAQ. This CDR3 spans 14 amino acids. The CDR3 bases are TGTGCCAGCAGCTTAGTCGCAGGGGGAAACACCATATATTTT. Translation gives CASSLVAGGNTIYF.

The chain combines TRBV25-1 with TRBJ2-1, with 11 bases matching TRBD1. The CDR3 consists of 17 residues. The V segment lost 4 bases and the J segment 0 bases; nucleotides outside the gene matches: 5. Per germline, CDR1 MGHDK and CDR2 SYGVNS. This CDR3 is CASSGTGGLSSYNEQFF. DNA of the CDR3: TGTGCCAGCAGTGGGACAGGGGGCCTAAGCTCCTACAATGAGCAGTTCTTC.

The chain uses TRBV7-2 and TRBJ2-1; D uncertain. This CDR3 comprises 15 residues. CDR1 is SGHTA, CDR2 FQGNSA, per germline. Trimming took off 2 bases at V and 1 base at J, with 9 bases between the two ends. In DNA, the CDR3 is TGTGCCAGCAGCTTATCGTGGTCGTCCTACAATGAGCAGTTCTTC. Protein: CASSLSWSSYNEQFF.